This entry is about one T cell receptor (beta chain). Antigen: not known. Additional DNA sequences in this sample encode the identical CDR3. cDNA serving as the sequencing template came from extracted, reverse transcribed RNA. Some clones are missing from TCRdb's copy, which holds only in-frame ones; the method was immunoSEQ multiplex PCR. The data contain some 200,000 clones, approximately 56% of them singletons. Deletions cut 4 bases from V and 0 bases from J, with 9 bases between. There are 14 residues in the CDR3. The germline V gene encodes CDR1 MNHEY and CDR2 SVGAGI. This specimen belongs to a study of CD8+ T cells in alopecia areata. Overall study results and limits: Higher clonality than in normal scalp was seen in lesional scalp, especially alopecia totalis/universalis. Mice gave a clearer picture of TCR sharing than patients did, possibly for HLA-related reasons.

The source was CD4+ T cells sorted from blood, collected at week 0. V is TRBV6-5 and J is TRBJ1-2; maybe TRBD1 (6 bases). This receptor was obtained from a human donor with alopecia areata. The CDR3: CASSLGASNYGYTF. In nucleotides, the CDR3 is TGTGCCAGCAGTTTGGGGGCGTCTAACTATGGCTACACCTTC.